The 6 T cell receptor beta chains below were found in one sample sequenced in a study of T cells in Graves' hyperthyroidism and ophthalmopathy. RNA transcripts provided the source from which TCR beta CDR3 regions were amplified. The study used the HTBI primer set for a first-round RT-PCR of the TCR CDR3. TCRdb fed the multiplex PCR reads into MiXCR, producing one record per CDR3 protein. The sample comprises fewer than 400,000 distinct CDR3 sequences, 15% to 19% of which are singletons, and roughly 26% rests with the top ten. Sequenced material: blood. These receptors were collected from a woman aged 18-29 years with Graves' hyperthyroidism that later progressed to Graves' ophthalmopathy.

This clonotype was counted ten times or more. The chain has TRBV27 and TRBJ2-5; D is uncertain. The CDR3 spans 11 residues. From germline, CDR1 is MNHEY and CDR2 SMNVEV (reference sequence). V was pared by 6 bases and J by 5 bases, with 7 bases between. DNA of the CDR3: TGTGCCAGCAGGACGGGTGAGACCCAGTACTTC. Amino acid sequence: CASRTGETQYF.

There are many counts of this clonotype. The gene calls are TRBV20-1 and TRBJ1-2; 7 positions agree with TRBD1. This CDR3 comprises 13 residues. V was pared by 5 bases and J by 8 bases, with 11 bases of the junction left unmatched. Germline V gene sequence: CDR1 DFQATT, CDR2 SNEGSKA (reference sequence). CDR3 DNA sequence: TGCAGTGCTGACCAAGACAGGGAACGGGGCTACACCTTC. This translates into CSADQDRERGYTF.

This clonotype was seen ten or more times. DNA for the CDR3: TGTGCCAGCAGGACAGGGGAAAATCAGCCCCAGCATTTT. Protein sequence: CASRTGENQPQHF. The chain couples TRBV28 to TRBJ1-5; TRBD1 aligns across 8 bases. The CDR3 consists of 13 residues. Losses at the gene ends were 6 bases for V and 4 bases for J; bases not matched to a gene: 2. From germline, CDR1 is MDHEN and CDR2 SYDVKM.

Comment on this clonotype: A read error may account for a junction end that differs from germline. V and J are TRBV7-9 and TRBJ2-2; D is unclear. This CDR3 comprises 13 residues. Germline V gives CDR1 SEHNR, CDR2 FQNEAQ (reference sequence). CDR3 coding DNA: TGTGCCACCAGCAGGACGAACACCGGGGAGCTGTTTTTT. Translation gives CATSRTNTGELFF. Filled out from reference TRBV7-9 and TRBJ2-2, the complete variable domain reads DTGVSQNPRHKITKRGQNVTFRCDPISEHNRLYWYRQTLGQGPEFLTYFQNEAQLEKSRLLSDRFSAERPKGSFSTLEIQRTEQGDSAMYLCATSRTNTGELFFGEGSRLTVL.

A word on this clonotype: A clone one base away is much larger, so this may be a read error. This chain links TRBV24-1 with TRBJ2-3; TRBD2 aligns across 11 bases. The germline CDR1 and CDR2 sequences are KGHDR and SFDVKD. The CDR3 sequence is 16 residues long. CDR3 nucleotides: TGTGCCACCAGTGATTTCATAGCGGGAGGGCCAGATACGCAGTGTTTT. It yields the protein CATSDFIAGGPDTQCF.

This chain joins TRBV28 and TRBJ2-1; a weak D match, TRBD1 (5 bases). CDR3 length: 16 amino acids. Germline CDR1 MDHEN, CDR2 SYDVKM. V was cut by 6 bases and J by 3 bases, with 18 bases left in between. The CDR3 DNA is TGTGCCAGCAGCCCCTCCGCCACAGGCCTCTACAATGAGCAGTTCTTC. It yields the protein CASSPSATGLYNEQFF.